This T cell receptor (beta chain) emerged from a study of OX40 agonist ivuxolimab in advanced cancers. As for the study in general: Treatment of patients was with ivuxolimab, an agonistic anti-OX40 (CD134) antibody.

Study-level results: Nonresponders, in some cases, also had low normalized T-cell clonal expansion. Expanded clones were, on average, more numerous in CD8+ T cells than in CD4+. In the 0.1-3.0 mg/kg groups, partial responders showed among the lowest expansion.

In germline, CDR1 is MNHEY, CDR2 SMNVEV (reference sequence). Trimming took 5 bases from V and 0 from J, leaving 11 bases between them. The CDR3 runs 15 residues. As concerns this clone: The antigen remains unidentified.

Profiled with immunoSEQ multiplex PCR; TCRdb holds only in-frame clones, not every one. The table has about 58,000 clones, roughly nine tenths seen once. V usage is TRBV27 and J usage is TRBJ2-1; D gene ambiguous. The material was CD4+ or CD8+ T cells sorted from blood, obtained in a trial of the OX40 agonist ivuxolimab. This clonotype was obtained from an adult with an advanced solid tumor such as melanoma, head and neck, liver or kidney cancer. CDR3 in amino acids: CASSPLWTSYNEQFF. In DNA, the CDR3 is TGTGCCAGCAGTCCCCTGTGGACCTCCTACAATGAGCAGTTCTTC.